This TCR beta chain was captured by sequencing in a study of blood T cell repertoires in COVID-19. On the study more broadly: Sites across the United States, Italy and Spain contributed samples from acute and convalescent COVID-19. Sources were T cells, B-cell-depleted T cells, or PBMCs; the material itself was cDNA or gDNA.

Per germline, CDR1 SGHTA and CDR2 FQGNSA. The CDR3 extends over 15 amino acids. V dropped 1 base and J dropped 5 bases, with 12 bases sitting between them. As originally analysed: Reference gene primer amplification yielded estimated nucleated cell counts. The method was immunoSEQ multiplex PCR; TCRdb's version includes in-frame clones alone and lacks a portion of them. D and trimming were read from the DNA, whereas the V and J calls and clone size are those reported in that table. The sample has fewer than 150,000 clones; less than 75% are singletons. V and J are TRBV7-2 and TRBJ2-1; a possible D gene is TRBD2 (6 bases). What was sequenced was peripheral blood. This receptor was identified in a human donor with acute or convalescent COVID-19. The donor label of this sample is uncertain. The chain's CDR3 is CASSLVSGSHNEQFF. CDR3 nucleotide sequence: TGTGCCAGCAGCTTAGTAAGCGGGTCCCACAATGAGCAGTTCTTC.